This TCR beta chain comes out of a study of blood T cell repertoires in COVID-19. For the study at large: Acute-phase and convalescent COVID-19 samples originated in the United States, Italy and Spain.

Individuals aged 18 to 89 years were recruited from 24 US areas. Which cohort a participant joined came from the clinical history participants gave. Germline lookup yields CDR1 LNHDA and CDR2 SQIVND (reference sequence). The CDR3 spans 14 residues. The V segment lost 11 bases and the J segment 1 base; nucleotides outside the gene matches: 8. Study processing details: Reference gene primers were amplified, and this amplification served to estimate nucleated cell counts. Assay used: immunoSEQ multiplex PCR; TCRdb lists only in-frame clones, some missing. V, J and clone size were drawn from that table, and D and trimming were deduced from the DNA. The repertoire holds roughly 400,000 clones, with about 86% as singletons.

Sequencing was performed on PBMCs or T cells enriched from blood (not recorded which). This chain joins TRBV19 and TRBJ1-5, with 7 bases identical to TRBD1. The clonotype comes from a woman in her fifties or sixties who had recovered from COVID-19. The CDR3 reads CAVTDRRSNQPQHF. The CDR3 nucleotides are TGTGCCGTAACGGACAGGAGGAGCAATCAGCCCCAGCATTTT.